This T cell receptor (beta chain) was sequenced for a study of tumor and adjacent non-tumor tissue in lung cancer. Study context: Samples averaged about 4.2 million productive TCRbeta reads each.

General observations from the study: Normal lung showed higher cumulative top 100 clone frequency than tumor.

Note on this clonotype: Its antigen is undetermined. At one end, the junction sequence differs from germline, possibly due to a read error.

RNA was extracted from bulk tissue without any cell sorting. The normal lung tissue was taken more than 3 cm from the tumor edge. The germline CDR1 and CDR2 sequences are LGHNA and YNFKEQ. CDR3 size: 21 residues. The library came from three nested PCR rounds adapted from ARM-PCR protocols. TCRdb itself ran the multiplex PCR reads through MiXCR, one entry per CDR3 protein. The table shows about 44,000 distinct CDR3 sequences, with about two thirds occurring only once. Specimen: distant non-tumor lung tissue. The source is a woman aged 70 to 79 with non-small cell lung cancer. This sequence joins TRBV4-2 and TRBJ2-3, with TRBD2 identical over 9 bases. In DNA form, the CDR3 reads TGCGCCAGTAGCCAAGAGTGGACTAGCGCGAGAAAGGGTGCCTATTTCGATACGCAGTATTTT. This gives the protein CASSQEWTSARKGAYFDTQYF.